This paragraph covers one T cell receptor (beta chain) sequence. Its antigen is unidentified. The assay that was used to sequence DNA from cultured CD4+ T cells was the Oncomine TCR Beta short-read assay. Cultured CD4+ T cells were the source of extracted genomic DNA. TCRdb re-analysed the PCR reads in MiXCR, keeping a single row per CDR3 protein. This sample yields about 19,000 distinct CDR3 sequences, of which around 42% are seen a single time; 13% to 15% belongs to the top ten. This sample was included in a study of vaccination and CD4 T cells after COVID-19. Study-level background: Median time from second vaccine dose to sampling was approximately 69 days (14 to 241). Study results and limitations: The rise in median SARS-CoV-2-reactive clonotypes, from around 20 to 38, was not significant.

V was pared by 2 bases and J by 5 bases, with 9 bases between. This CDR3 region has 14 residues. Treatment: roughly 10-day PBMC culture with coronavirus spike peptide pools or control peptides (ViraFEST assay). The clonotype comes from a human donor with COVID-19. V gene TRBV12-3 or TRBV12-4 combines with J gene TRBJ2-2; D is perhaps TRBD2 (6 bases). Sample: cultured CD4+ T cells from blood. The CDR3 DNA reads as TGTGCCAGCAGTTTACGACTAGTTACCGGGGAGCTGTTTTTT. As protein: CASSLRLVTGELFF.